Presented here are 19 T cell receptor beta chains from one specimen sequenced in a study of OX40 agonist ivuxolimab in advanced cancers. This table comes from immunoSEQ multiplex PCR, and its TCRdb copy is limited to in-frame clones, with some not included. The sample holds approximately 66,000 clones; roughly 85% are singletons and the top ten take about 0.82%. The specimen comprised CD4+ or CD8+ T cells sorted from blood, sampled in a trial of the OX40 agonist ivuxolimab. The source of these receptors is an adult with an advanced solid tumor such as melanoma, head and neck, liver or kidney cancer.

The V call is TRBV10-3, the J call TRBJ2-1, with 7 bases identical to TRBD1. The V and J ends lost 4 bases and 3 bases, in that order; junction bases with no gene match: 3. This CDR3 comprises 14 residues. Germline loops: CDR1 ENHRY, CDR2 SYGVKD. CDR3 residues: CAISGDRGYNEQFF. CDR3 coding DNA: TGTGCCATCAGTGGGGACAGAGGCTACAATGAGCAGTTCTTC.

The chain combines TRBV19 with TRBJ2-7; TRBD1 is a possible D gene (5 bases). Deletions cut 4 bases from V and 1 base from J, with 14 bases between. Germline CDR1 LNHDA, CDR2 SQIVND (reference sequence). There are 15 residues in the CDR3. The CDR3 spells CASSTQGDGSYEQYF. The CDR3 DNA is TGTGCCAGTAGTACCCAGGGTGATGGGTCCTACGAGCAGTACTTC.

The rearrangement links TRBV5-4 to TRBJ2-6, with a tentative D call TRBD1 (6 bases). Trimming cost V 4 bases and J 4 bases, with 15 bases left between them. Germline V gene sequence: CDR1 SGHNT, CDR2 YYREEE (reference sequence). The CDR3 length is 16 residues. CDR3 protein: CASSPGRGSGANVLTF. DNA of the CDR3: TGTGCCAGCAGCCCTGGCAGGGGTTCCGGGGCCAACGTCCTGACTTTC.

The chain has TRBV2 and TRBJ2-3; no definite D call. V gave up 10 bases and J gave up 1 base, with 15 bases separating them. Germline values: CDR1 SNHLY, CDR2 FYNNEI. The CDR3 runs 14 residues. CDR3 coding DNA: TGTGCCACTCCCACCGGGCAGGGCACAGATACGCAGTATTTT. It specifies CATPTGQGTDTQYF.

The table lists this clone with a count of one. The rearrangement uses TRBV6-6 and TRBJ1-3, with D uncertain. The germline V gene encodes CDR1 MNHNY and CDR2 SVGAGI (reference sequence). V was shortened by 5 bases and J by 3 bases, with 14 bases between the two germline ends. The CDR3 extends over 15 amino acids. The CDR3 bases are TGTGCCAGCAGTCAACGGTTGGGATTTGGAAACACCATATATTTT. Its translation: CASSQRLGFGNTIYF.

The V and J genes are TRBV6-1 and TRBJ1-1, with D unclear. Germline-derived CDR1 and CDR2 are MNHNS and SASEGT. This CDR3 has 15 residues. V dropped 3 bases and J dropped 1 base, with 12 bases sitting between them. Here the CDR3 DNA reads TGTGCCAGCAGTGATTTGACCGGAGGGAACACTGAAGCTTTCTTT. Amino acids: CASSDLTGGNTEAFF.

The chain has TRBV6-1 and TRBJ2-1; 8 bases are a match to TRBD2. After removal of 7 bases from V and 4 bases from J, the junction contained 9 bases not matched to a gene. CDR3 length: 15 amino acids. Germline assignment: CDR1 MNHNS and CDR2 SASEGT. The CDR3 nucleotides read TGTGCCAGCAACGAGGGGACTAGTTTTTACAATGAGCAGTTCTTC. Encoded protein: CASNEGTSFYNEQFF.

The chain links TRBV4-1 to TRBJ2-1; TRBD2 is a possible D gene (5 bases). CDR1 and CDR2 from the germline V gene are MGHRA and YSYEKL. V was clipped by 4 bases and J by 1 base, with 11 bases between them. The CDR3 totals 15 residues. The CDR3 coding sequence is TGCGCCAGCAGCCGCGACTGGACTTCCTACAATGAGCAGTTCTTC. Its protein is CASSRDWTSYNEQFF.

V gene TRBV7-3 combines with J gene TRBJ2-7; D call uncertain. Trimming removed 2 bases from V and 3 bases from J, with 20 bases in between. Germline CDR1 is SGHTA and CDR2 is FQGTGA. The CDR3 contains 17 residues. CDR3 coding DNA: TGTGCCAGCAGCTTAGCCCAGAGTAGAACCGGGTTCTACGAGCAGTACTTC. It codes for CASSLAQSRTGFYEQYF. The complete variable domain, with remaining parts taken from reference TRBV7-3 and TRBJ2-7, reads GAGVSQTPSNKVTEKGKYVELRCDPISGHTALYWYRQSLGQGPEFLIYFQGTGAADDSGLPNDRFFAVRPEGSVSTLKIQRTERGDSAVYLCASSLAQSRTGFYEQYFGPGTRLTVT.

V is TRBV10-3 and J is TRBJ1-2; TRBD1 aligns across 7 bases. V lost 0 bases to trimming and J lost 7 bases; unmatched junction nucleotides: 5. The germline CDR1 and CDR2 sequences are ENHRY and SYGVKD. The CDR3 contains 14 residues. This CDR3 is CAISESTAGGGYTF. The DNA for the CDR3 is TGTGCCATCAGTGAGTCGACTGCAGGGGGTGGCTACACCTTC.

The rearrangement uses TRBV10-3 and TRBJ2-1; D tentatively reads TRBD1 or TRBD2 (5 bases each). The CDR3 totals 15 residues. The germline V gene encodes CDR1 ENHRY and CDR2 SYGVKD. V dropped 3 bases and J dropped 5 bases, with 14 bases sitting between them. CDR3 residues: CAISDHRDRNNEQFF. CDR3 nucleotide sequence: TGTGCCATCAGTGATCATCGGGACCGCAACAATGAGCAGTTCTTC.

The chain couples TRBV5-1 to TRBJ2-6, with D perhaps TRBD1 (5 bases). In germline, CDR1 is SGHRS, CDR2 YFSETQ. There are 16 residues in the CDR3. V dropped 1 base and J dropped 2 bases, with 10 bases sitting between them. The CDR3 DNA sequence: TGCGCCAGCAGCTTGCCACAGGTAACTGGGGCCAACGTCCTGACTTTC. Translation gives CASSLPQVTGANVLTF. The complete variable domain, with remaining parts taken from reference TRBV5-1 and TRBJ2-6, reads KAGVTQTPRYLIKTRGQQVTLSCSPISGHRSVSWYQQTPGQGLQFLFEYFSETQRNKGNFPGRFSGRQFSNSRSEMNVSTLELGDSALYLCASSLPQVTGANVLTFGAGSRLTVL.

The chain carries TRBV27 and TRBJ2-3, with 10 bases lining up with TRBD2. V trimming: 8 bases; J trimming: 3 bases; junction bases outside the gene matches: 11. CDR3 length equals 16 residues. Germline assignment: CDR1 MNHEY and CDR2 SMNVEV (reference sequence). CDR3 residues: CASATLSGRRTDTQYF. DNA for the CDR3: TGTGCCAGCGCTACTCTTAGCGGGAGGAGAACAGATACGCAGTATTTT.

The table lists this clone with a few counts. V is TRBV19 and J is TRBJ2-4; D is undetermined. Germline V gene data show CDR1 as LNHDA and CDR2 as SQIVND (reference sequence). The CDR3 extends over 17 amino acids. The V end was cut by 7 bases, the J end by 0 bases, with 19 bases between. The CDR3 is CASTVWVGGLAKNIQYF. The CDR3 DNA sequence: TGTGCCAGTACGGTTTGGGTGGGTGGGCTAGCCAAAAACATTCAGTACTTC.

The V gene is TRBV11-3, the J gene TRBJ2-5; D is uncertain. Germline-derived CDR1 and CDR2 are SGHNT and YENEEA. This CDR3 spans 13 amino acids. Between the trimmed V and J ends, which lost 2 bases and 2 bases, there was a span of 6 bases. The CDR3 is CASSLRQQETQYF. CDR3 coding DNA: TGTGCCAGCAGCTTACGTCAGCAAGAGACCCAGTACTTC.

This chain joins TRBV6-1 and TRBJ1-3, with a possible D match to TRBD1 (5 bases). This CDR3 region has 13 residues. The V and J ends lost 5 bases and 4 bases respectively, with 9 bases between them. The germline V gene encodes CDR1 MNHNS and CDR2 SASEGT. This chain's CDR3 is CASSTGGGNTIYF. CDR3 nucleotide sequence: TGTGCCAGCAGTACGGGGGGGGGAAACACCATATATTTT.

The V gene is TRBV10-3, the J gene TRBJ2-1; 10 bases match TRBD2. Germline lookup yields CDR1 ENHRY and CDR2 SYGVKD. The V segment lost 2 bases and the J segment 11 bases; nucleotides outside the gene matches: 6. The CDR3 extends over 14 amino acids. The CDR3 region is CAISEGTSAGKQFF. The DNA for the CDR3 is TGTGCCATCAGTGAGGGGACTAGCGCGGGAAAGCAGTTCTTC.

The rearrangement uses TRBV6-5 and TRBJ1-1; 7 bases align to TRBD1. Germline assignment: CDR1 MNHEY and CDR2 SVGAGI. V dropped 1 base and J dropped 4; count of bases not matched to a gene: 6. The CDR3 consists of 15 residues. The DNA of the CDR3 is TGTGCCAGCAGTTACTGGACAGGTGGGAGCACTGAAGCTTTCTTT. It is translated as CASSYWTGGSTEAFF.

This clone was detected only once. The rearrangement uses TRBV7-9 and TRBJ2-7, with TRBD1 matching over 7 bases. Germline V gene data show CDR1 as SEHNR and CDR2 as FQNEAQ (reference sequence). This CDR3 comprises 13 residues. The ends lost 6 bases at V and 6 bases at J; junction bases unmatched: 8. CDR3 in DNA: TGTGCCAGCAGGGGGACAGTTCAGTCCGAGCAGTACTTC. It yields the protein CASRGTVQSEQYF.